There are a few counts of the clone carrying this T cell receptor (beta chain). This specimen belongs to a study of T cells after yellow fever vaccination. TCRdb reprocessed the 5' RACE reads with MiXCR, giving one entry per CDR3 protein. The profile covers about 330,000 distinct CDR3 sequences, with 6.8% appearing a single time and 15% to 20% taken by the ten largest. Losses at the gene ends were 5 bases for V and 0 bases for J; bases not matched to a gene: 3. Germline-derived CDR1 and CDR2 are SGHNT and YYREEE (reference sequence). This CDR3 comprises 14 residues. The sequence was collected from a man younger than 35 who received the YFV17D yellow fever vaccine. The sequences come from PBMCs, collected roughly 47 days after the first yellow fever vaccination. The chain carries TRBV5-4 and TRBJ2-7; TRBD1 agrees at 9 bases. CDR3 sequence reads: CASRGQGSSYEQYF. The CDR3 DNA reads TGTGCCAGCAGGGGACAGGGTAGCTCCTACGAGCAGTACTTC.